Listed here are 15 T cell receptor beta chains from one sample, sequenced in a study of blood T cell repertoires in COVID-19. Libraries were prepared by immunoSEQ multiplex PCR; TCRdb keeps only in-frame clonotypes and omits some of them. Among approximately 400,000 clones listed, around four fifths were seen once. The sequencing sample was made of PBMCs or T cells enriched from blood (not recorded which). These receptors originate from a woman between 45 and 60 years old who had recovered from COVID-19.

The chain carries TRBV19 and TRBJ1-5; TRBD1 agrees at 10 bases. J gave up 1 base and V 3 bases, and 9 bases lay outside the gene matches. The length of the CDR3 is 18 residues. Germline CDR1 and CDR2: LNHDA and SQIVND (reference sequence). Here the CDR3 reads CASSIVGTGVPSNQPQHF. The CDR3 DNA follows: TGTGCCAGTAGTATTGTCGGGACAGGGGTGCCGAGCAATCAGCCCCAGCATTTT.

The genes are TRBV7-2 and TRBJ2-5; 11 bases line up with TRBD1. The CDR3 spans 16 residues. J was trimmed by 4 bases and V by 0 bases; bases with no gene match: 4. Germline V gene lookup returns CDR1 SGHTA and CDR2 FQGNSA. Here the CDR3 DNA reads TGTGCCAGCAGCTTAGCACCCGGGACAGGGGGAGAGACCCAGTACTTC. Its protein product is CASSLAPGTGGETQYF.

The chain employs TRBV19 and TRBJ2-3, with 8 bases lining up with TRBD1. The CDR3 extends over 13 amino acids. CDR1 is LNHDA and CDR2 is SQIVND in the germline V gene (reference sequence). V shed 6 bases, J shed 4 bases, and the junction held 3 bases outside the gene matches. CDR3 residues: CASRGQGADTQYF. Here the CDR3 DNA reads TGTGCCAGTAGAGGACAGGGAGCAGATACGCAGTATTTT.

J is TRBJ2-2 and V is TRBV3-1 (or the pseudogene TRBV3-2); D gene ambiguous. CDR3 size: 12 residues. Per the germline V gene, CDR1 is LGHDT and CDR2 is YNNKEL (reference sequence). Trimming removed 5 bases from V and 8 bases from J, with 9 bases in between. The CDR3 reads CASSGERGELFF. The CDR3 nucleotides are TGTGCCAGCAGCGGCGAGAGGGGGGAGCTGTTTTTT.

The rearrangement joins TRBV11-3 to TRBJ2-7; 7 bases are a match to TRBD1. V shed 4 bases and J 2 bases; nucleotides not matched to a gene: 2. CDR1 and CDR2 from the germline V gene are SGHNT and YENEEA. This CDR3 has 13 residues. The CDR3 reads CASSSGTAYEQYF. The CDR3 DNA is TGTGCCAGCAGCTCTGGGACAGCCTACGAGCAGTACTTC.

J is TRBJ2-2 and V is TRBV6-4; D might be TRBD2 (6 bases). Trimming pared 6 bases from V and 5 bases from J, leaving 13 bases between. Germline V gene sequence: CDR1 MRHNA, CDR2 SNTAGT. The CDR3 sequence is 14 residues long. CDR3 protein: CASRTSWGTGELFF. Written as DNA, the CDR3 is TGTGCCAGCAGAACTAGCTGGGGGACCGGGGAGCTGTTTTTT.

The chain recombines TRBV30 with TRBJ1-6, with D perhaps TRBD1 (5 bases). The CDR3 loop spans 14 amino acids. Germline V gene data show CDR1 as GTSNPN and CDR2 as SVGIG (reference sequence). Deletions cut 2 bases from V and 10 bases from J, with 15 bases between. CDR3 protein: CAWSKTGGRSPLHF. The CDR3 DNA reads as TGTGCCTGGAGTAAAACAGGCGGAAGGTCACCCCTCCACTTT.

Ten or more counts support this clone. CDR3 sequence (DNA): TGTGCCAGTAGAGGACGGGCAGGGGGCATTCTTGGCAATCAGCCCCAGCATTTT. Protein: CASRGRAGGILGNQPQHF. The rearrangement uses TRBV19 and TRBJ1-5; 8 bases agree with TRBD1. Germline V gene lookup returns CDR1 LNHDA and CDR2 SQIVND (reference sequence). The CDR3 totals 18 residues. The V gene end was trimmed by 6 bases and the J gene end by 2 bases; junction bases not matched to a gene: 15. The full variable domain, with the rest looked up from reference TRBV19 and TRBJ1-5, is DGGITQSPKYLFRKEGQNVTLSCEQNLNHDAMYWYRQDPGQGLRLIYYSQIVNDFQKGDIAEGYSVSREKKESFPLTVTSAQKNPTAFYLCASRGRAGGILGNQPQHFGDGTRLSIL.

The chain joins TRBV18 to TRBJ1-3; the D is unclear. The germline V gene encodes CDR1 KGHSH and CDR2 LQKENI. V dropped 2 bases and J dropped 3 bases, with 11 bases sitting between them. This CDR3 contains 15 residues. CDR3 DNA sequence: TGTGCCAGCTCACCAGGCAGGCTGCGTGGAAACACCATATATTTT. As protein: CASSPGRLRGNTIYF. Full variable domain (missing parts from reference TRBV18 and TRBJ1-3): NAGVMQNPRHLVRRRGQEARLRCSPMKGHSHVYWYRQLPEEGLKFMVYLQKENIIDESGMPKERFSAEFPKEGPSILRIQQVVRGDSAAYFCASSPGRLRGNTIYFGEGSWLTVV.

This chain links TRBV5-1 with TRBJ2-2, with 10 bases identical to TRBD1. From germline, CDR1 is SGHRS and CDR2 YFSETQ. Unmatched junction bases numbered 5, after V lost 0 bases and J lost 3 bases. There are 17 residues in the CDR3. The chain's CDR3 is CASSLDPDRGDTGELFF. CDR3 in DNA: TGCGCCAGCAGCTTGGACCCGGACAGGGGGGACACCGGGGAGCTGTTTTTT.

The chain links TRBV11-2 to TRBJ2-1; 7 bases map to TRBD1. The germline V gene has CDR1 SGHAT and CDR2 FQNNGV. CDR3 length equals 15 residues. V gave up 4 bases and J gave up 5 bases; unmatched junction bases: 8. CDR3 sequence (DNA): TGTGCCAGCAGCTCCCACAGGGGACCAAACAATGAGCAGTTCTTC. Its translation is CASSSHRGPNNEQFF.

V is TRBV6-5 and J is TRBJ2-2, with 7 positions matching TRBD1. CDR3 length equals 15 residues. Germline lookup yields CDR1 MNHEY and CDR2 SVGAGI. J was trimmed by 0 bases and V by 5 bases; bases with no gene match: 3. The DNA of the CDR3 is TGTGCCAGCAGTAGGGACAGCTCGAACACCGGGGAGCTGTTTTTT. This sequence encodes CASSRDSSNTGELFF.

The V call is TRBV20-1, the J call TRBJ1-1; no reliable D call. Germline loops: CDR1 DFQATT, CDR2 SNEGSKA (reference sequence). The CDR3 extends over 12 amino acids. V was shortened by 3 bases and J by 6 bases, with 11 bases between the two germline ends. CDR3 sequence: CSASGGWAEAFF. The DNA of the CDR3 is TGCAGTGCTAGTGGAGGATGGGCTGAAGCTTTCTTT.

This chain links TRBV5-8 with TRBJ1-3; D possibly corresponds to TRBD1 (5 bases). Trimming stripped 3 bases from V and 1 base from J, with 8 bases between. This CDR3 is 14 amino acids long. Germline V gives CDR1 SGHTS, CDR2 YDEGEE. Here the CDR3 reads CASSWGGSGNTIYF. The CDR3, as DNA: TGTGCCAGCAGCTGGGGGGGATCTGGAAACACCATATATTTT.

Worth noting for this clone: Other DNA variants within this sample encode the same CDR3. The CDR3 region has the DNA TGTGCCAGCAGCCAAGGACAGGGGCGAAACTATGGCTACACCTTC. Protein sequence: CASSQGQGRNYGYTF. V gene TRBV3-1 (or the pseudogene TRBV3-2) combines with J gene TRBJ1-2, with 8 bases fitting TRBD1. The CDR3 loop spans 15 amino acids. The germline V gene encodes CDR1 LGHDT and CDR2 YNNKEL (reference sequence). The V gene end was trimmed by 1 base and the J gene end by 2 bases; junction bases not matched to a gene: 3.